The 25 T cell receptor beta chains reported below all come from one sample, sequenced in a study of control samples from healthy donors and cancer patients. The protocol was immunoSEQ multiplex PCR, while the TCRdb copy is restricted to in-frame clones and leaves out a portion. The data contain tens of thousands of clones, 88% of them singletons. Sample: PBMCs. These receptor sequences come from a woman aged 55-70 years with head and neck cancer.

This chain connects TRBV11-2 to TRBJ1-1; possibly TRBD1 for D (6 bases). With 2 bases removed from V and 4 bases from J, the gap between germline ends came to 11 bases. The length of the CDR3 is 14 residues. CDR1 and CDR2 (germline): SGHAT, FQNNGV. The CDR3 loop reads CASSLQGWSTEAFF. The CDR3 DNA sequence: TGTGCCAGCAGCTTACAGGGGTGGAGCACTGAAGCTTTCTTT.

The V gene is TRBV28, the J gene TRBJ1-4; TRBD1 aligns across 7 bases. Germline lookup yields CDR1 MDHEN and CDR2 SYDVKM. After removal of 2 bases from V and 6 bases from J, the junction contained 6 bases not matched to a gene. The CDR3 extends over 15 amino acids. The CDR3 region has the DNA TGTGCCAGCAGTTTACCGGGACAGTGGGATGAAAAACTGTTTTTT. Protein sequence: CASSLPGQWDEKLFF.

This chain links TRBV6-2 or TRBV6-3 with TRBJ2-5, with 7 bases fitting TRBD1. The CDR3 length is 14 residues. Per the germline V gene, CDR1 is MNHEY and CDR2 is SVGEGT. Unmatched junction bases numbered 5, after V lost 5 bases and J lost 2 bases. The CDR3 DNA sequence: TGTGCCAGCAGTAGACAGGGAAAACAAGAGACCCAGTACTTC. Translating gives CASSRQGKQETQYF.

The chain carries TRBV11-2 and TRBJ2-7, with 7 bases matching TRBD2. J gave up 1 base and V 5 bases, and 11 bases lay outside the gene matches. The CDR3 totals 16 residues. The V gene's germline CDR1 is SGHAT and CDR2 FQNNGV. CDR3 in DNA: TGTGCCAGCAGCCCCGGACTAGTCGTCAGGTCCTACGAGCAGTACTTC. Protein: CASSPGLVVRSYEQYF.

The rearrangement links TRBV6-1 to TRBJ2-7; possibly TRBD1 or TRBD2 for D (5 bases each). Germline loops: CDR1 MNHNS, CDR2 SASEGT. V was pared by 1 base and J by 2 bases, with 9 bases between. This CDR3 contains 14 residues. The CDR3: CASSEVGTTYEQYF. The CDR3 coding sequence is TGTGCCAGCAGTGAAGTAGGGACCACCTACGAGCAGTACTTC.

The V call is TRBV5-1, the J call TRBJ2-2; no firm D call. CDR1 SGHRS and CDR2 YFSETQ come from the germline V gene. The CDR3 spans 15 residues. V was cut by 0 bases and J by 2 bases, with 8 bases left in between. The CDR3 spells CASSLGFSNTGELFF. As DNA, the CDR3 is TGCGCCAGCAGCTTGGGTTTTTCAAACACCGGGGAGCTGTTTTTT.

This clone appeared once. The chain has TRBV7-9 and TRBJ2-5; 8 nucleotides agree with TRBD1. V shed 5 bases and J 3 bases; nucleotides not matched to a gene: 11. The CDR3 spans 16 residues. The germline CDR1 and CDR2 sequences are SEHNR and FQNEAQ (reference sequence). CDR3 sequence (DNA): TGTGCCAGCAGCCGCCCCCAGGGGGCAGGGAAAGAGACCCAGTACTTC. Protein sequence: CASSRPQGAGKETQYF.

This CDR3 is CASADTPSETQYF. DNA of the CDR3: TGTGCCAGCGCCGACACGCCATCGGAGACCCAGTACTTC. This rearrangement joins TRBV7-9 to TRBJ2-5; D not resolved. The ends were cut back, 8 bases at V and 5 bases at J, with 15 bases in the middle. Germline CDR1 SEHNR, CDR2 FQNEAQ (reference sequence). The CDR3 length is 13 residues.

The chain recombines TRBV19 with TRBJ2-5; the match to TRBD1 covers 12 bases. This CDR3 is 15 amino acids long. Germline-derived CDR1 and CDR2 are LNHDA and SQIVND (reference sequence). V lost 3 bases and J lost 4; bases outside the gene matches: 3. CDR3 nucleotide sequence: TGTGCCAGTAGTATGGGGACAGGGGGCCGAGAGACCCAGTACTTC. It yields the protein CASSMGTGGRETQYF.

The chain joins TRBV2 to TRBJ1-2; D not certain. Trimming took 9 bases from V and 4 from J, leaving 12 bases between them. Germline V gene lookup returns CDR1 SNHLY and CDR2 FYNNEI. The CDR3 contains 12 residues. As DNA, the CDR3 is TGTGCCAGGGAGGACGGGATCTATGGCTACACCTTC. Protein: CAREDGIYGYTF.

The chain joins TRBV2 to TRBJ2-1, with 10 bases aligning to TRBD1. The V gene's germline CDR1 is SNHLY and CDR2 FYNNEI. The CDR3 loop spans 13 amino acids. V shed 11 bases, J shed 8 bases, and the junction held 9 bases outside the gene matches. CDR3 amino acids: CAGTMTGGHEQFF. The CDR3 DNA sequence: TGTGCCGGAACGATGACAGGGGGCCATGAGCAGTTCTTC.

The V gene is TRBV2, the J gene TRBJ1-1, with D perhaps matching TRBD1 (5 bases). The CDR3 has 15 amino acids. Trimming took off 6 bases at V and 4 bases at J, with 18 bases between the two ends. Germline CDR1 reads SNHLY; CDR2 reads FYNNEI. The CDR3 loop is CASRAGRFSGTEAFF. The CDR3 region has the DNA TGTGCCAGCAGAGCAGGGCGGTTTTCGGGCACTGAAGCTTTCTTT.

V gene TRBV6-6 combines with J gene TRBJ1-1, with no clear D. Trimming removed 4 bases from V and 1 base from J, with 10 bases in between. This CDR3 region has 14 residues. From germline, CDR1 is MNHNY and CDR2 SVGAGI (reference sequence). The CDR3 loop reads CASSSRGRNTEAFF. The CDR3 region has the DNA TGTGCCAGCAGTTCCAGAGGTAGGAACACTGAAGCTTTCTTT.

The chain joins TRBV5-4 to TRBJ2-1, with TRBD1 matching 8 bases. Germline loops: CDR1 SGHNT, CDR2 YYREEE (reference sequence). Trimming at V came to 0 bases and at J to 4 bases, leaving 3 bases not matched to a gene. The CDR3 has 15 amino acids. The CDR3 is CASSLETGAYNEQFF. Here the CDR3 DNA reads TGTGCCAGCAGCTTGGAGACAGGGGCTTACAATGAGCAGTTCTTC.

The chain joins TRBV18 to TRBJ2-5, with 11 nucleotides matching TRBD2. Germline CDR1 reads KGHSH; CDR2 reads LQKENI. V was clipped by 3 bases and J by 6 bases; unmatched bases: 3. The length of the CDR3 is 14 residues. CDR3 DNA sequence: TGTGCCAGCTCACCCGCTAGCGGGGGGAAGACCCAGTACTTC. It specifies CASSPASGGKTQYF.

This clone was recorded a few times. The J gene is TRBJ2-1, the V gene TRBV7-3, with 7 bases matching TRBD2. V was pared by 5 bases and J by 4 bases, with 8 bases of the junction left unmatched. The length of the CDR3 is 15 residues. Germline V gene sequence: CDR1 SGHTA, CDR2 FQGTGA. CDR3 coding DNA: TGTGCCAGCAGCCCTGGACTAGGCTCTTACAATGAGCAGTTCTTC. This gives the protein CASSPGLGSYNEQFF.

The gene calls are TRBV28 and TRBJ2-7, with D possibly being TRBD2 (6 bases). V was trimmed by 7 bases and J by 1 base, leaving 17 bases between them. The CDR3 has 15 amino acids. Per germline, CDR1 MDHEN and CDR2 SYDVKM. The chain's CDR3 is CASTVWGTPSYEQYF. The CDR3 DNA follows: TGTGCCAGCACCGTTTGGGGGACTCCATCCTACGAGCAGTACTTC.

The chain uses TRBV15 and TRBJ1-2, with D hard to call. The CDR3 consists of 14 residues. Trimming removed 0 bases at V and 7 bases at J, with 12 bases between. Per the germline V gene, CDR1 is LNHNV and CDR2 is YYDKDF (reference sequence). DNA of the CDR3: TGTGCCACCAGCAGAGATCAAGGGATCCGTGGCTACACCTTC. Its protein product is CATSRDQGIRGYTF.

This chain uses TRBV18 with TRBJ1-1, with 9 bases fitting TRBD1. Germline V CDR1 and CDR2: KGHSH, LQKENI. CDR3 size: 13 residues. Unmatched junction bases numbered 3, after V lost 2 bases and J lost 8 bases. For the CDR3, the DNA is TGTGCCAGCTCACCATGGACAGGGGCAGAAGCTTTCTTT. Translated, it gives CASSPWTGAEAFF.

The gene calls are TRBV10-3 and TRBJ1-5; D is ambiguous. Germline CDR1 and CDR2: ENHRY and SYGVKD. CDR3 length equals 13 residues. V was shortened by 2 bases and J by 1 base, with 3 bases between the two germline ends. In DNA form, the CDR3 reads TGTGCCATCAGTGAGGGGAGCAATCAGCCCCAGCATTTT. Amino acids: CAISEGSNQPQHF.

The chain joins TRBV4-1 to TRBJ2-1; 11 nucleotides align to TRBD2. CDR3 length: 16 residues. V was clipped by 3 bases and J by 0 bases; unmatched bases: 1. Per germline, CDR1 MGHRA and CDR2 YSYEKL. CDR3 bases: TGCGCCAGCAGCCAGGGGACTAGCGGCTCCTACAATGAGCAGTTCTTC. This gives the protein CASSQGTSGSYNEQFF.

V and J are TRBV27 and TRBJ1-6; unclear D gene. This CDR3 region has 12 residues. V was shortened by 4 bases and J by 7 bases, with 5 bases between the two germline ends. The germline V gene has CDR1 MNHEY and CDR2 SMNVEV (reference sequence). DNA for the CDR3: TGTGCCAGCAGTTCCCCCAATTCACCCCTCCACTTT. This codes for CASSSPNSPLHF.

This clone was detected a few times. J is TRBJ2-7 and V is TRBV28; D unresolved. V was shortened by 4 bases and J by 4 bases, with 20 bases between the two germline ends. Germline assignment: CDR1 MDHEN and CDR2 SYDVKM. The CDR3 is 16 residues long. In DNA, the CDR3 is TGTGCCAGCAGTTCCCCGTCGAGCAGCCTTAATTACGAGCAGTACTTC. Residues: CASSSPSSSLNYEQYF.

V usage is TRBV9 and J usage is TRBJ2-4; 7 nucleotides agree with TRBD2. This CDR3 has 13 amino acids. The V segment lost 3 bases and the J segment 9 bases; nucleotides outside the gene matches: 6. Germline V gene data show CDR1 as SGDLS and CDR2 as YYNGEE. CDR3: CASSGAGLGIQYF. CDR3 sequence (DNA): TGTGCCAGCAGCGGAGCGGGATTAGGCATTCAGTACTTC.

This chain connects TRBV27 to TRBJ2-7; D is unclear. Germline CDR1 is MNHEY and CDR2 is SMNVEV (reference sequence). V lost 4 bases to trimming and J lost 9 bases, with 22 bases between them. The CDR3 has 15 residues. DNA for the CDR3: TGTGCCAGCAGTTCTCGCCTGTTAGGGTCCCTTGGGCAGTACTTC. This gives the protein CASSSRLLGSLGQYF.